The 11 T cell receptor beta chains presented below share a single source sample, sequenced in a study of T cell repertoires in cytomegalovirus infection. TCRdb reanalysed the reads using MiXCR and keeps one entry per CDR3 protein. The profile shows a few hundred thousand distinct CDR3 sequences, about 17% of them singletons. Material for sequencing was PBMCs. The receptors shown here come from a human donor in good health (CMV status not recorded). Some clones in this sample may be carry-over from other donors' samples.

V usage is TRBV20-1 and J usage is TRBJ2-5; D possibly corresponds to TRBD1 (6 bases). CDR1 DFQATT and CDR2 SNEGSKA come from the germline V gene (reference sequence). CDR3 size: 14 residues. Between the trimmed V and J ends, which lost 7 bases and 2 bases, there was a span of 17 bases. CDR3 coding DNA: TGCAGTGGAGAGTCAGTACAGGGACAAGAGACCCAGTACTTC. It specifies CSGESVQGQETQYF.

This clonotype turned up a few times. The rearrangement links TRBV20-1 to TRBJ2-5, with D perhaps TRBD1 (6 bases). The CDR3 is 14 residues long. Trimming took off 5 bases at V and 5 bases at J, with 18 bases between the two ends. Germline lookup yields CDR1 DFQATT and CDR2 SNEGSKA (reference sequence). CDR3 bases: TGCAGTGCTCCTCCCGCCAGGGGCGGGGAGACCCAGTACTTC. Amino acid sequence: CSAPPARGGETQYF.

The chain recombines TRBV18 with TRBJ2-3; TRBD1 or TRBD2 may be the D gene (5 bases each). The CDR3 covers 17 residues. The ends were cut back, 0 bases at V and 0 bases at J, with 13 bases in the middle. The germline V gene encodes CDR1 KGHSH and CDR2 LQKENI. DNA of the CDR3: TGTGCCAGCTCACCACCGGGCCGGGACCCCAGCACAGATACGCAGTATTTT. Translating it yields CASSPPGRDPSTDTQYF.

This clonotype appeared many times. V is TRBV28 and J is TRBJ2-1; the match to TRBD2 covers 9 bases. Germline CDR1 reads MDHEN; CDR2 reads SYDVKM. Trimming removed 6 bases from V and 1 base from J; junction bases left unmatched: 4. The CDR3 length is 15 residues. The CDR3 is CASSNSGGSYNEQFF. The CDR3 region has the DNA TGTGCCAGCAGCAATAGCGGGGGATCCTACAATGAGCAGTTCTTC.

This clonotype was counted many times. This sequence joins TRBV6-6 and TRBJ2-1; perhaps D is TRBD1 or TRBD2 (6 bases each). The CDR3 totals 16 residues. V was cut by 0 bases and J by 5 bases, with 14 bases left in between. Germline CDR1 MNHNY, CDR2 SVGAGI (reference sequence). CDR3 nucleotide sequence: TGTGCCAGCAGTTACTCTAGGGGGGTAAAGAACAATGAGCAGTTCTTC. Its translation is CASSYSRGVKNNEQFF.

This clonotype was seen a few times. The chain recombines TRBV27 with TRBJ1-2; D is perhaps TRBD1 (5 bases). Germline CDR1 MNHEY, CDR2 SMNVEV (reference sequence). The CDR3 totals 13 residues. Between the trimmed V and J ends, which lost 6 bases and 4 bases, there was a span of 12 bases. CDR3 sequence: CASSLDGGYGYTF. The CDR3 coding sequence is TGTGCCAGCAGCCTTGACGGGGGCTATGGCTACACCTTC.

This clonotype has just a few counts. V gene TRBV10-3 combines with J gene TRBJ2-3; D unresolved. V dropped 6 bases and J dropped 0 bases, with 4 bases sitting between them. Germline values: CDR1 ENHRY, CDR2 SYGVKD. CDR3 length equals 12 residues. CDR3 coding DNA: TGTGCCATCAGGGGTAGCACAGATACGCAGTATTTT. It translates to CAIRGSTDTQYF.

This clonotype was recorded many times. The rearrangement uses TRBV7-9 and TRBJ2-7; 9 bases match TRBD1. Germline assignment: CDR1 SEHNR and CDR2 FQNEAQ (reference sequence). Trimming removed 4 bases from V and 4 bases from J; junction bases left unmatched: 8. CDR3 length equals 15 residues. For the CDR3, the DNA is TGTGCCAGCAGCTCCGGACAGGGGAGCGTTTACGAGCAGTACTTC. This gives the protein CASSSGQGSVYEQYF.

This chain links TRBV6-6 with TRBJ1-5, with a weak D call TRBD1 (6 bases). The CDR3 is 18 amino acids. Germline V CDR1 and CDR2: MNHNY, SVGAGI (reference sequence). V dropped 2 bases and J dropped 0 bases, with 17 bases sitting between them. The CDR3, as DNA: TGTGCCAGCAGTTACATTGGGGGCCGGAGGTATAGCAATCAGCCCCAGCATTTT. Its protein is CASSYIGGRRYSNQPQHF.

This clonotype turned up a few times. The chain has TRBV6-2 or TRBV6-3 and TRBJ2-7, with 8 bases fitting TRBD1. Germline V CDR1 and CDR2: MNHEY, SVGEGT. The CDR3 has 15 amino acids. With 5 bases clipped from V and 2 bases from J, the junction kept 8 bases outside the gene matches. For the CDR3, the DNA is TGTGCCAGCAGTCGACCGGGACAGGTACCCTACGAGCAGTACTTC. Its protein is CASSRPGQVPYEQYF.

Written as DNA, the CDR3 is TGTGCCAGCAGCGCTCAGGGGGCGGCTAATGAAAAACTGTTTTTT. Its protein product is CASSAQGAANEKLFF. The chain carries TRBV7-9 and TRBJ1-4, with TRBD1 identical over 8 bases. V shed 5 bases and J 3 bases; nucleotides not matched to a gene: 5. This CDR3 contains 15 residues. Per the germline V gene, CDR1 is SEHNR and CDR2 is FQNEAQ (reference sequence).